This T cell receptor (beta chain) was captured by sequencing in a study of blood T cell repertoires in COVID-19. Study summary: COVID-19 samples collected from the United States, Italy and Spain covered acute and convalescent phases. PBMCs, B-cell-depleted T cells, or T cells were the source of the cDNA or gDNA that made up the material.

Profiling relied on immunoSEQ multiplex PCR, and the TCRdb table lists in-frame clones only, not all of them. The data contain approximately 89,000 clones, about 83% of them singletons. Germline V gene sequence: CDR1 MGHDK, CDR2 SYGVNS. Trimming left V 4 bases short and J 3 bases short, with 13 bases between. This CDR3 is built from 16 residues. V and J are TRBV25-1 and TRBJ2-6, with D unclear. The sequencing input was peripheral blood. The receptor was derived from a woman in her 70s with acute or convalescent COVID-19. CDR3 amino acids: CASSGLGPFGANVLTF. The CDR3 coding sequence is TGTGCCAGCAGTGGGCTAGGCCCCTTTGGGGCCAACGTCCTGACTTTC.